This entry concerns a single TCR beta chain. The J segment lost 6 bases and the V segment lost 5 bases, leaving 4 bases of the junction unmatched. Germline CDR1 SGHTA, CDR2 FQGTGA. This CDR3 has 13 residues. Cells defined as naive were viable CD3+CD4+ or CD3+CD8+ and CCR7+CD45RA+CD45RO-CD95-CD27+CD28+. The data stem from a study of T cells after posttransplantation cyclophosphamide. The assay was immunoSEQ multiplex PCR, and TCRdb's table has in-frame clones only and misses some. The data show tens of thousands of clones, with 95% to 98% seen just once and less than 0.15% held by the top ten. The rearrangement links TRBV7-3 to TRBJ1-2; the match to TRBD1 covers 9 bases. The origin of this receptor is a man aged 50 to 60 in good health, CMV-negative, and a related stem cell transplant donor. Sequenced: naive CD4+ T cells sorted from PBMCs. For the CDR3, the DNA is TGTGCCAGCAGCCGACAGGGGGGCGATGGCTACACCTTC. This translates into CASSRQGGDGYTF.